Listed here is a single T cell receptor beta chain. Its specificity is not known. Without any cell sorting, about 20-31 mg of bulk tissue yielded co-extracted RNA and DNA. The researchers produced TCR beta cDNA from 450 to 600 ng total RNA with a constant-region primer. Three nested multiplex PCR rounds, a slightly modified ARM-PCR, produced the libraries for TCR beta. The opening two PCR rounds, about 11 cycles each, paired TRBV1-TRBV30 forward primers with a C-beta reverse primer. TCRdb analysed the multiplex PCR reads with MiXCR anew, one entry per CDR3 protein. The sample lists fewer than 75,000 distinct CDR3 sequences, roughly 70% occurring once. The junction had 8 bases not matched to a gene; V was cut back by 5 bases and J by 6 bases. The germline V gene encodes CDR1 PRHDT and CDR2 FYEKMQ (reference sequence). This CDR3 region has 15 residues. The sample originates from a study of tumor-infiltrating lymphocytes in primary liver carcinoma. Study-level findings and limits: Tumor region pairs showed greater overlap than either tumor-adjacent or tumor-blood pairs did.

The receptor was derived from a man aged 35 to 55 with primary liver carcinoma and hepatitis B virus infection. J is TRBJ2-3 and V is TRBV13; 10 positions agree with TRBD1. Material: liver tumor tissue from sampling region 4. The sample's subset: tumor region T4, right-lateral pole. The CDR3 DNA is TGTGCCAGCAGCCCTGGGACAGGGGACACGGATACGCAGTATTTT. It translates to CASSPGTGDTDTQYF.